This T cell receptor beta chain appears in the sequencing data of a study of cytotoxic CD8 clonotypes in ibrutinib-treated CLL. A word on this clone: What it binds is unknown.

Study conclusions and caveats: Relative to age-matched healthy donors, clonality at baseline was higher, and it tracked circulating CD8+ T-cell counts.

TCRdb's table, derived via immunoSEQ multiplex PCR, lists solely in-frame clones and lacks some. The table has tens of thousands of clones, nearly 70% seen once; the top ten hold about 13%. This CDR3 region has 14 residues. J was trimmed by 1 base and V by 5 bases; bases with no gene match: 2. Germline CDR1 reads KGHSH; CDR2 reads LQKENI. This clonotype originated in a human donor with chronic lymphocytic leukemia. This material consisted of PBMCs, taken after 12 months of ibrutinib treatment. The chain recombines TRBV18 with TRBJ1-1; the match to TRBD1 covers 9 bases. CDR3 amino acids: CASSVDRGNTEAFF. In nucleotides, the CDR3 is TGTGCCAGCTCAGTGGACAGGGGGAACACTGAAGCTTTCTTT.